This T cell receptor (beta chain) was sequenced for a study of PD-1 blockade in classical Hodgkin lymphoma. Points from the study as a whole: Reports described newly diagnosed patients as having lower baseline TCR diversity than healthy donors.

The time point was: cycle 4 day 1 (C4D1), after around six weeks of nivolumab. Patients all relapsed after autologous stem cell transplantation, and there was variation in brentuximab vedotin exposure. This table comes from immunoSEQ multiplex PCR, and its TCRdb copy is limited to in-frame clones, with some not included. The sample lists about 24,000 clones; around 84% were seen once. Concerning this clone itself: Its antigen remains unknown.

Germline CDR1 is LNHNV and CDR2 is YYDKDF (reference sequence). Trimming removed 4 bases at V and 5 bases at J, with 12 bases between. There are 14 residues in the CDR3. The chain recombines TRBV15 with TRBJ2-1; D is undetermined. The sample consisted of peripheral blood mononuclear cells (PBMCs), taken before the fourth cycle of nivolumab. The TCR comes from a human donor with classical Hodgkin lymphoma. Written as DNA, the CDR3 is TGTGCCACCAGCAAACCCCAGGCAGACAATGAGCAGTTCTTC. This gives the protein CATSKPQADNEQFF.